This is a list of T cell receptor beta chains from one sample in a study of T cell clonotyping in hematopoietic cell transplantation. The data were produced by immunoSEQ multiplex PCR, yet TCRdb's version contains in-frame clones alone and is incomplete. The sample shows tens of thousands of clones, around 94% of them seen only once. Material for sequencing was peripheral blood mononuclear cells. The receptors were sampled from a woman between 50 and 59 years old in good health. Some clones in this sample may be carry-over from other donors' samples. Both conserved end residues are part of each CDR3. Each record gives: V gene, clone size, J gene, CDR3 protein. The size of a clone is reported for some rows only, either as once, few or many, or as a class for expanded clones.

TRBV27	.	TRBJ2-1	CASSPFKTAYNEQFF
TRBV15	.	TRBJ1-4	CATSRVQRAEKLFF
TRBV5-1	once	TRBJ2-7	CASSGSPGYEQYF
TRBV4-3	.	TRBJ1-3	CASSRDRTRSGNTIYF
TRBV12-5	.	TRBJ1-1	CASGYDTMNTEAFF
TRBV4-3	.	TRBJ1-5	CASSQDAVGNQPQHF
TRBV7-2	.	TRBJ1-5	CASEGTSQVTGGRQPQHF
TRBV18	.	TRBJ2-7	CASSQRDLGSVEQYF
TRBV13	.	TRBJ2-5	CASSSGQGVQETQYF
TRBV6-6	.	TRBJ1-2	CASSFSREINYGYTF
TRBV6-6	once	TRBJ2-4	CASSPRVGLAKNIQYF
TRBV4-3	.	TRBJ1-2	CASSQDAGGYTF
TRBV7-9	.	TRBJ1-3	CASSLGGNTIYF
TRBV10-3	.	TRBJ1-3	CAISESRTGNTIYF
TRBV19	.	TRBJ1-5	CASSPQPRQGANQPQHF
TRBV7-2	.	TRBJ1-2	CASSWPPLHDRVDYGYTF
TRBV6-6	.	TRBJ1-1	CASRQGQLMNTEAFF
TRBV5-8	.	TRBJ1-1	CASSATWTANTEAFF
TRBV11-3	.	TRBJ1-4	CASSSGTENEKLFF
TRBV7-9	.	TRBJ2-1	CASSSLEGVAYNEQFF
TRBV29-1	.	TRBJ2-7	CSVEGGQYEQYF
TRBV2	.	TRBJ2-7	CASSHDLAVYEQYF
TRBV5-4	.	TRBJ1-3	CASSLGLAGGKNTIYF
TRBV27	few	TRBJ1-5	CASSLGGTYQPQHF
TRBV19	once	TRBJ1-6	CASSPGGTLHF
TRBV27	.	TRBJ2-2	CASSVGFNTGELFF
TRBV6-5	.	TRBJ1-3	CASATAGGNTIYF
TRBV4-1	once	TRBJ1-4	CASRESRGAATNEKLFF
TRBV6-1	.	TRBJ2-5	CASRLKETQYF
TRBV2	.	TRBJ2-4	CASSESTSGAAKNIQYF
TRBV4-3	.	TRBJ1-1	CASSQERVNTEAFF
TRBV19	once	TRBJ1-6	CASSNPTGMNSPLHF
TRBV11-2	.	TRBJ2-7	CASSPAGDMQYF
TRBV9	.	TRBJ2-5	CASSALAGSETQYF
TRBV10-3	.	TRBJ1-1	CAISGDGLDTEAFF
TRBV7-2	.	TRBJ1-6	CASSPPSYNSPLHF
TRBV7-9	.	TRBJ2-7	CASSHGTGDIPYEQYF
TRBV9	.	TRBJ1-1	CASKGTDEAFF
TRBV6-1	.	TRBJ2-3	CASSDLAGGPSTDTQYF
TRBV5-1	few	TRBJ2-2	CASSPPTGEAGELFF
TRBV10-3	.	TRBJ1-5	CAISVGPSAGQPQHF
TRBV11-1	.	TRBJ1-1	CASSFGTEAFF
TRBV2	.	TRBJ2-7	CASSEGAGSSYEQYF
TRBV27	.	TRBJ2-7	CASSSKPPGQIYEQYF
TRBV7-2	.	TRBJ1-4	CASSLRGTQGEKLFF
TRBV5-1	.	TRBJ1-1	CASSLGQGVTEAFF
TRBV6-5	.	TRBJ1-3	CASSPTASSGNTIYF
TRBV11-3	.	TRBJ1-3	CASSAGQGNTIYF